These 13 T cell receptor beta chains were sequenced from one sample in a study of blood T cells in healthy people across ages. The second PCR ran about 6 to 12 cycles with a sample-barcoded 5' primer and J-beta primers. TCRdb reprocessed the 5' RACE reads with MiXCR, giving one entry per CDR3 protein. The profile covers over 1,500,000 distinct CDR3 sequences, with 49% appearing a single time and around 2.1% taken by the ten largest. The source material was blood. The source of these receptors is a woman aged 40 to 55 in good health.

This clonotype was counted a few times. V is TRBV20-1 and J is TRBJ2-1; D possibly corresponds to TRBD1 (6 bases). Trimming removed 4 bases at V and 0 bases at J, with 13 bases between. Germline CDR1 and CDR2: DFQATT and SNEGSKA (reference sequence). The CDR3 spans 15 residues. CDR3 sequence: CSATRTDSSYNEQFF. DNA of the CDR3: TGCAGTGCTACCCGGACAGATAGCTCCTACAATGAGCAGTTCTTC.

This rearrangement joins TRBV4-2 to TRBJ1-2, with D maybe TRBD1 (5 bases). The CDR3 is 16 amino acids. V was shortened by 4 bases and J by 4 bases, with 19 bases between the two germline ends. Germline CDR1 is LGHNA and CDR2 is YNFKEQ. CDR3 loop: CASSLNSGENGYGYTF. The CDR3 nucleotides are TGTGCCAGCAGCCTTAATTCGGGGGAGAACGGCTATGGCTACACCTTC.

This clonotype was recorded a few times. The chain combines TRBV20-1 with TRBJ2-1; a weak D match, TRBD2 (6 bases). Germline V CDR1 and CDR2: DFQATT, SNEGSKA (reference sequence). CDR3 length: 13 residues. Trimming removed 6 bases at V and 3 bases at J, with 12 bases between. The CDR3 bases are TGCAGTGCGGAAGCGGGCCTCTACAATGAGCAGTTCTTC. Translated, it gives CSAEAGLYNEQFF.

This chain links TRBV6-5 with TRBJ1-1, with D perhaps TRBD1 (5 bases). The CDR3 sequence is 16 residues long. V dropped 7 bases and J dropped 1 base, with 19 bases sitting between them. In germline, CDR1 is MNHEY, CDR2 SVGAGI. The CDR3, as DNA: TGTGCCAGCATTCCCAGTGTTGGGGGAGGGAACACTGAAGCTTTCTTT. This translates into CASIPSVGGGNTEAFF.

This chain uses TRBV27 with TRBJ2-7, with TRBD1 matching over 10 bases. Trimming at V came to 5 bases and at J to 4 bases, leaving 8 bases not matched to a gene. Germline lookup yields CDR1 MNHEY and CDR2 SMNVEV (reference sequence). CDR3 size: 15 residues. The CDR3 reads CASSVTTGGWYEQYF. CDR3 nucleotides: TGTGCCAGCAGTGTTACGACAGGGGGCTGGTACGAGCAGTACTTC.

The chain recombines TRBV29-1 with TRBJ2-1; 9 nucleotides match TRBD2. Germline CDR1 reads SQVTM; CDR2 reads ANQGSEA. This CDR3 region has 16 residues. The J segment lost 9 bases and the V segment lost 8 bases, leaving 20 bases of the junction unmatched. In DNA form, the CDR3 reads TGCAGCATCGAGGGAATGGCGGGGGGGTCGATAGGTGAGCAGTTCTTC. Its translation is CSIEGMAGGSIGEQFF.

The chain employs TRBV7-2 and TRBJ2-7; D uncertain. The germline gives CDR1 SGHTA, CDR2 FQGNSA. V was trimmed by 4 bases and J by 1 base, leaving 8 bases between them. The CDR3 totals 13 residues. CDR3 in amino acids: CASSWIGSYEQYF. For the CDR3, the DNA is TGTGCCAGCAGCTGGATCGGGTCCTACGAGCAGTACTTC.

The chain employs TRBV6-1 and TRBJ2-7, with TRBD2 matching 7 bases. The junction had 11 bases not matched to a gene; V was cut back by 3 bases and J by 3 bases. This CDR3 is built from 16 residues. Germline-derived CDR1 and CDR2 are MNHNS and SASEGT. The CDR3 protein is CASSDWAGEGDYEQYF. The CDR3 region has the DNA TGTGCCAGCAGTGACTGGGCGGGAGAGGGAGACTACGAGCAGTACTTC.

The rearrangement links TRBV7-9 to TRBJ1-2; D is undetermined. From germline, CDR1 is SEHNR and CDR2 FQNEAQ (reference sequence). Trimming took 5 bases from V and 6 from J, leaving 10 bases between them. CDR3 size: 12 residues. CDR3 in amino acids: CASSELQDGYTF. The CDR3 DNA reads TGTGCCAGCAGCGAACTCCAAGATGGCTACACCTTC.

The chain employs TRBV6-6 and TRBJ1-2, with 7 bases matching TRBD1. The ends lost 4 bases at V and 13 bases at J; junction bases unmatched: 24. This CDR3 has 17 amino acids. The germline gives CDR1 MNHNY, CDR2 SVGAGI (reference sequence). CDR3 nucleotide sequence: TGTGCCAGCAGTTGGCCGAGGACAGGCGGGGCCGAAGGACGGTGCACCTTC. As protein: CASSWPRTGGAEGRCTF.

V usage is TRBV28 and J usage is TRBJ2-5; 8 nucleotides agree with TRBD2. Germline-derived CDR1 and CDR2 are MDHEN and SYDVKM. There are 15 residues in the CDR3. With 7 bases clipped from V and 5 bases from J, the junction kept 12 bases outside the gene matches. The CDR3 is CASTIPLGGAETQYF. CDR3 coding DNA: TGTGCCAGCACAATCCCTCTCGGGGGGGCCGAGACCCAGTACTTC.

The chain combines TRBV27 with TRBJ2-7, with D hard to call. The DNA end lines up better with TRBJ2-5; the J call may be wrong. The CDR3 is 13 amino acids. Germline V CDR1 and CDR2: MNHEY, SMNVEV (reference sequence). DNA of the CDR3: TGTGCCAGCAGTTGGATGGAAGGGGAGACCCAGTACTTC. This translates into CASSWMEGETQYF.

This clonotype has a handful of counts. The rearrangement joins TRBV6-5 to TRBJ2-7; D is unresolved. The CDR3 length is 14 residues. V was cut by 2 bases and J by 1 base, with 9 bases left in between. Germline loops: CDR1 MNHEY, CDR2 SVGAGI. Written as DNA, the CDR3 is TGTGCCAGCAGTTACGATCTAGAATCCTACGAGCAGTACTTC. Translation: CASSYDLESYEQYF.